This paragraph reports one TCR beta chain. Antigen specificity is unknown. The sample originates from a study of T cell responses to AZD1222 COVID-19 vaccine. Study-wide background: Second-dose recipients at about 4 or about 12 weeks were treated as one pooled group. Study-level findings and limits: Spike as a whole was targeted by vaccine-associated CD4 TCRs, dominant at 160-218 and 743-854. Only a handful of AZD1222 recipients, roughly 6 in all, had baseline seropositivity.

This CDR3 contains 12 residues. V lost 6 bases and J lost 6, with 11 bases in between. Germline V gene data show CDR1 as MNHEY and CDR2 as SVGAGI. Some clones are missing from TCRdb's copy, which holds only in-frame ones; the method was immunoSEQ multiplex PCR. The sample carries 100,000 to 150,000 clones, 88% recorded once. This clonotype was sampled from an adult in good health. The sample in question was peripheral blood, obtained on day 0 of AZD1222 vaccination. The rearrangement links TRBV6-5 to TRBJ1-2; D gene unclear. CDR3 bases: TGTGCCAGCAGCCTATCGAATGATGGCTACACCTTC. It encodes CASSLSNDGYTF.